This T cell receptor beta chain was profiled in a study of T cells after yellow fever vaccination. Study-wide background: Each low-cell-number fraction was prepared by means of SMART-Seq v4 Ultra Low Input. Study-level results: The study re-detected most primary-vaccination clones after the booster (approximately 96% CD4, roughly 91% CD8). Sorted repertoires could include abundant contaminating clonotypes from bulk cells.

TCRdb itself ran the 5' RACE reads through MiXCR, one entry per CDR3 protein. The sample includes roughly 400,000 distinct CDR3 sequences, over 15% of them seen just once. This CDR3 region has 16 residues. Between the trimmed V and J ends, which lost 1 base and 1 base, there was a span of 14 bases. Germline lookup yields CDR1 LGHNA and CDR2 YNFKEQ. In this sample, this clonotype turned up a few times. As yet, its antigen is unknown. The V and J genes are TRBV4-2 and TRBJ2-7, with D possibly called TRBD1 or TRBD2 (6 bases each). The sample here was PBMCs, taken before the yellow fever booster vaccination. This TCR was recovered from a man between 18 and 35 years old who received the YFV17D yellow fever vaccine. The CDR3 sequence: CASSQGFGGLSYEQYF. The CDR3 DNA reads as TGTGCCAGCAGCCAAGGGTTCGGGGGCTTATCCTACGAGCAGTACTTC.